These T cell receptor beta chains were read from a single sample in a study of T-cell reconstitution after alpha-beta-depleted transplantation in children. A single record per CDR3 protein comes from TCRdb applying MiXCR to the PCR reads. The data show approximately 300,000 distinct CDR3 sequences, with around 10% seen just once and less than 25% held by the top ten. Sequenced here: peripheral blood, sampled 180 days after TCRalphabeta/CD19-depleted stem cell transplant. The receptor source for this set is a male patient aged 2 to 9 who had a stem cell transplant for chronic granulomatous disease, so the T cells may come from the graft donor. CDR3s include the opening cysteine and the closing phenylalanine or tryptophan. D genes are given only for firm matches. Clone size appears in some rows only: once, few, many, or a class for an expanded clone.

TRBJ1-4	many	TRBV7-9	TRBD1	TGTGCCAGCAGCTTGGTGTCGGACAGGGGAAAGGGACTGTTTTTT	CASSLVSDRGKGLFF
TRBJ2-7	many	TRBV12-3/TRBV12-4	TRBD1	TGTGCCAGCAGTTTACTCCGTACAGGGGTCGAGCAGTACTTC	CASSLLRTGVEQYF
TRBJ2-5	many	TRBV4-3	TRBD2	TGCGCCAGCAGCCGCGGGACTAGCTGGGAGACCCAGTACTTC	CASSRGTSWETQYF
TRBJ2-7	many	TRBV5-5	TRBD1	TGTGCCAGCAGCTCACATGACAGGGCGAACGAGCAGTACTTC	CASSSHDRANEQYF
TRBJ2-7	many	TRBV5-1	TRBD2	TGCGCCAGCAGCCCGGGGCTAGCGGGAGTGGGAGAGCAGTACTTC	CASSPGLAGVGEQYF
TRBJ2-7	-	TRBV12-3/TRBV12-4	-	TGTGCCAGCTGGCTTCAGGGAACCTACGAGCAGTACTTC	CASWLQGTYEQYF
TRBJ1-2	few	TRBV30	-	TGTGCCTGGAGCCCTGTGGGACGGCTGTCTGATGGCTACACCTTC	CAWSPVGRLSDGYTF
TRBJ1-1	many	TRBV12-3/TRBV12-4	-	TGTGCCAGCAGTTTATTTTTGAGGGCCCCGAACACTGAAGCTTTCTTT	CASSLFLRAPNTEAFF
TRBJ2-7	-	TRBV20-1	TRBD2	TGCTGTGCTAGAGATCTCGAGAGAAGCGGGATCCTCTACGAGCAGTACTTC	CCARDLERSGILYEQYF
TRBJ1-2	many	TRBV20-1	-	TGCAGTGCTAGTCCCCTCTCAGACAGCAGAAACTATGGCTACACCTTC	CSASPLSDSRNYGYTF
TRBJ2-3	few	TRBV20-1	TRBD2	TGCAGTGCTAGGCGGACTAGCGAGAGCACAGATACGCAGTATTTT	CSARRTSESTDTQYF
TRBJ2-1	many	TRBV19	-	TGTGCCAGTAGAAAGCGGGACATCTACAATGAGCAGTTCTTC	CASRKRDIYNEQFF
TRBJ1-3	many	TRBV5-1	TRBD1	TGCGCCAGCAGTCGGGACAGTGGAAACACCATATATTTT	CASSRDSGNTIYF
TRBJ1-1	many	TRBV15	-	TGTGCCACCAGCAGAGATCCGTTCCGCGGCACTGAAGCTTTCTTT	CATSRDPFRGTEAFF
TRBJ2-7	many	TRBV28	TRBD1	TGTGCCAGCAGTTCAGACAGGGGCGCCTCCTACGAGCAGTACTTC	CASSSDRGASYEQYF
TRBJ2-5	-	TRBV5-1	-	TGCGCCAGCAGCTTGAAGGAGGGAGAGACCCAGTACTTC	CASSLKEGETQYF
TRBJ2-1	many	TRBV7-8	TRBD2	TGTGCCAGCAGCTTACTCGCCAGGGTGACTAGCCCAAGCTCCTACAATGAGCAGTTCTTC	CASSLLARVTSPSSYNEQFF
TRBJ2-1	few	TRBV19	TRBD1	TGTGCCAGTAGTACCCCGGGACAGGGTGTCGATGAGCAGTTCTTC	CASSTPGQGVDEQFF
TRBJ2-7	-	TRBV20-1	TRBD1	TGCAGTGCGTCCCCCGGGACAGGCCCGTACGAGCAGTACTTC	CSASPGTGPYEQYF
TRBJ2-5	many	TRBV20-1	TRBD2	TGCAGTGCTCCTCTAGCGGGGGGGATTGGAGAGACCCAGTACTTC	CSAPLAGGIGETQYF
TRBJ1-6	many	TRBV20-1	-	TGCAGTGCTAGCAAACAGGGATGGGAACCCCTCCACTTT	CSASKQGWEPLHF
TRBJ2-7	many	TRBV6-2/TRBV6-3	-	TGTGCCAGCAGTTATTTTCCCAGGGACTACGAGCAGTACTTC	CASSYFPRDYEQYF
TRBJ1-1	few	TRBV27	-	TGTGCCAGCAGTTTACAGTTCAGAGGTGAAGCTTTCTTT	CASSLQFRGEAFF
TRBJ2-7	many	TRBV6-4	TRBD2	TGTGCCAGCAATGAGGGGACTAGCGCCTACGAGCAGTACTTC	CASNEGTSAYEQYF
TRBJ1-3	many	TRBV6-1	-	TGTGCCAGCAGGGGGCAGGGGATCGGAAACACCATATATTTT	CASRGQGIGNTIYF
TRBJ1-2	-	TRBV7-9	TRBD1	TGTGCCAGCAGCCCTCGGACAGGCAACTATGGCGACACCTTC	CASSPRTGNYGDTF
TRBJ2-1	many	TRBV20-1	-	TGCAGCCCACCCCGGGACGAGCAGTTCTTC	CSPPRDEQFF
TRBJ2-3	many	TRBV5-1	-	TGCGCCAGCAGCCGGGACTCCCGCACAGATACGCAGTATTTT	CASSRDSRTDTQYF
TRBJ1-1	many	TRBV20-1	-	TGCAGTGCTAGAGATCAGAGGACGACCCGCACTGAAGCTTTCTTT	CSARDQRTTRTEAFF
TRBJ2-6	many	TRBV10-2	-	TGCGCCAGCAGTGAGTTCGCCTCGCTCTCTGGGGCCAACGTCCTGACTTTC	CASSEFASLSGANVLTF
TRBJ2-3	many	TRBV18	-	TGTGCCAGCTCACCAATAAAAGGGACCGCAGTCACAGATACGCAGTATTTT	CASSPIKGTAVTDTQYF
TRBJ2-5	-	TRBV10-3	-	TGTGCCACCTCAGGGGAACAAGAGACCCAGTACTTC	CATSGEQETQYF
TRBJ2-2	many	TRBV3-1	-	TGTGCCAGCAGCCAGGTACCGTGGACCGGGGAGCTGTTTTTT	CASSQVPWTGELFF
TRBJ2-1	many	TRBV7-2	-	TGTGCCAGCAGCTTGCGTATTGAGCAGTTCTTC	CASSLRIEQFF
TRBJ1-6	many	TRBV20-1	-	TGCAGTGCTAGAGACCGCCGAGGGGCGGTGGCACCCCTCCACTTT	CSARDRRGAVAPLHF
TRBJ2-7	few	TRBV5-1	-	TGCGCCAGCAGCCCCGGGGGTTGGTACGAGCAGTACTTC	CASSPGGWYEQYF
TRBJ2-1	many	TRBV20-1	TRBD2	TGCAGTGCCATCCTAGCGGAGTCCTACAATGAGCAGTTCTTC	CSAILAESYNEQFF
TRBJ2-2	many	TRBV7-3	TRBD1	TGTGCCAGCAGCGTCCGGACAGGGGCTGGCGGGGAGCTGTTTTTT	CASSVRTGAGGELFF
TRBJ2-7	-	TRBV11-2	-	TGTGCCAGCAGCTTCTCCGGGTCTTACCCCTACGAGCAGTACTTC	CASSFSGSYPYEQYF
TRBJ2-3	many	TRBV20-1	TRBD1	TGCAGTGCTGGGGGACAGGTCGTGGGCACAGATACGCAGTATTTT	CSAGGQVVGTDTQYF
TRBJ2-3	many	TRBV20-1	TRBD2	TGCAGTGCTCCCCGGAGGTGGACTAGCGGGACAAATACGCAGTATTTT	CSAPRRWTSGTNTQYF
TRBJ1-5	many	TRBV5-6	-	TGTGCCAGCAGCTTGCTGGGCAGTACTTTGACGGAGCCCCAGCATTTT	CASSLLGSTLTEPQHF
TRBJ2-7	many	TRBV9	TRBD1	TGTGCCAGCAGCGAAGGGGGCAAAAACGAGCAGTACTTC	CASSEGGKNEQYF
TRBJ2-5	many	TRBV29-1	TRBD1	TGCAGCGTGCCCAAAAGGGACAGGGGGCTTTTAGAGACCCAGTACTTC	CSVPKRDRGLLETQYF
TRBJ2-5	many	TRBV6-2/TRBV6-3	-	TGTGCCAGCAGTTACCCAAAACTCCCAAACCCAACCCAAGAGACCCAGTACTTC	CASSYPKLPNPTQETQYF